Each of the 25 T cell receptor beta chains below was sequenced from the same sample in a study of neurological immune-mediated disorders. A single record per CDR3 protein comes from TCRdb applying MiXCR to the 5' RACE reads. Found here are fewer than 55,000 distinct CDR3 sequences, 10% to 15% of them singletons; the top ten hold around 8.8%. The time point was: longitudinal time-point 3. Sequencing was carried out using PBMCs. These receptors originate from a male donor with HTLV-1-associated myelopathy (HAM/TSP).

The rearrangement links TRBV5-1 to TRBJ2-5, with D perhaps matching TRBD2 (6 bases). Trimming left V 3 bases short and J 1 base short, with 10 bases between. CDR1 is SGHRS, CDR2 YFSETQ, per germline. The length of the CDR3 is 14 residues. CDR3 coding DNA: TGCGCCAGCAGCTCCGGGACTCCCCAAGAGACCCAGTACTTC. Its protein is CASSSGTPQETQYF.

This clonotype was counted at least ten times. V is TRBV20-1 and J is TRBJ1-3; 12 nucleotides match TRBD1. V was clipped by 5 bases and J by 12 bases; unmatched bases: 5. The CDR3 runs to 12 residues. CDR1 is DFQATT, CDR2 SNEGSKA, per germline (reference sequence). The CDR3 coding sequence is TGCAGTGCTCGGGGACAGGGGGCGATCATATATTTT. Translation: CSARGQGAIIYF.

This clonotype was recorded many times. The rearrangement uses TRBV5-1 and TRBJ2-7, with unresolved D. The CDR3 runs 11 residues. Trimming left V 4 bases short and J 7 bases short, with 9 bases between. Germline V gives CDR1 SGHRS, CDR2 YFSETQ. Here the CDR3 DNA reads TGCGCCAGCAGCCAAGGGCGGGAGCAGTACTTC. This codes for CASSQGREQYF.

This clonotype has ten or more counts. The chain employs TRBV21-1 and TRBJ1-5; whether TRBD1, the table's D call, matches the DNA was not checked. TRBV21-1 is a known pseudogene. The length of the CDR3 is 13 residues. As DNA, the CDR3 is TGTGCCAGCCCACCCGGAGTCCATCAGCCCCAGCATTTT. This codes for CASPPGVHQPQHF.

The sample holds many counts of this clonotype. The chain has TRBV20-1 and TRBJ2-7, with 12 bases aligning to TRBD2. Germline V lookup: CDR1 DFQATT, CDR2 SNEGSKA (reference sequence). This CDR3 contains 19 residues. The junction had 22 bases not matched to a gene; V was cut back by 4 bases and J by 6 bases. This CDR3 is CSANLPGLAGGGRTGEQYF. CDR3 in DNA: TGCAGTGCTAATCTTCCCGGGCTAGCGGGGGGGGGACGTACTGGCGAGCAGTACTTC.

This clonotype was seen ten or more times. The chain has TRBV6-2 or TRBV6-3 and TRBJ2-7; possibly TRBD1 for D (5 bases). This CDR3 comprises 14 residues. Germline V gene sequence: CDR1 MNHEY, CDR2 SVGEGT. Between the trimmed V and J ends, which lost 7 bases and 0 bases, there was a span of 13 bases. The chain's CDR3 is CASKDSSSSYEQYF. CDR3 sequence (DNA): TGTGCCAGCAAAGACAGTTCCTCCTCCTACGAGCAGTACTTC.

About this clonotype itself: As the CDR3 is not closed by the conserved phenylalanine or tryptophan, this likely results from a read error. The DNA is omitted, as the CDR3 cannot be located on it reliably, and the CDR3 follows TCRdb's listing. The V and J genes are TRBV28 and TRBJ2-5; the DNA was not compared with TRBD1, the D call given in the table. The CDR3 spans 14 amino acids, including both terminal residues. Looked up from germline, CDR1 is MDHEN and CDR2 is SYDVKM. CDR3 region: CASLSLEGAETQNL.

The CDR3, as DNA: TGCAGTGCTAGTGGCGACAGGGGGCGGAACTCCTACGAGCAGTACTTC. This codes for CSASGDRGRNSYEQYF. The chain joins TRBV20-1 to TRBJ2-7; 10 nucleotides align to TRBD1. This CDR3 is built from 16 residues. The V gene end was trimmed by 3 bases and the J gene end by 0 bases; junction bases not matched to a gene: 8. Germline CDR1 and CDR2: DFQATT and SNEGSKA (reference sequence).

This clonotype was seen a handful of times. The V and J genes are TRBV18 and TRBJ2-7; 9 bases align to TRBD1. J lost 0 bases, V lost 6 bases, and 15 bases had no gene match. The CDR3 loop spans 18 amino acids. Germline CDR1 reads KGHSH; CDR2 reads LQKENI. CDR3 sequence reads: CASSKNPLDRGSSYEQYF. The DNA for the CDR3 is TGTGCCAGCTCGAAAAACCCCCTGGACAGGGGAAGCTCCTACGAGCAGTACTTC.

This clonotype was recorded many times. The chain employs TRBV25-1 and TRBJ1-2, with TRBD1 as a possible D gene (5 bases). The germline V gene has CDR1 MGHDK and CDR2 SYGVNS. The CDR3 contains 12 residues. V lost 4 bases to trimming and J lost 2 bases, with 5 bases between them. The CDR3 coding sequence is TGTGCCAGCAGTGGGGGGAACTATGGCTACACCTTC. Translated: CASSGGNYGYTF.

In this sample, this clonotype turned up a few times. This chain connects TRBV5-5 to TRBJ1-2; D may be TRBD1 (6 bases). Trimming stripped 1 base from V and 5 bases from J, with 15 bases between. The CDR3 contains 15 residues. CDR1 is SGHKS and CDR2 is YYEKEE in the germline V gene (reference sequence). CDR3 bases: TGTGCCAGCAGCTTGAGCGGGGGCATTCGGTATGGCTACACCTTC. Protein product: CASSLSGGIRYGYTF.

The sample holds many counts of this clonotype. The chain is built from TRBV7-2 and TRBJ2-7, with D possibly being TRBD1 (5 bases). The V end was cut by 1 base, the J end by 6 bases, with 13 bases between. This CDR3 has 14 residues. Per the germline V gene, CDR1 is SGHTA and CDR2 is FQGNSA. DNA of the CDR3: TGTGCCAGCAGCTTAGGGGCAGGGTTTGGCGAGCAGTACTTC. It yields the protein CASSLGAGFGEQYF.

At least ten counts were recorded for this clonotype. The gene calls are TRBV5-5 and TRBJ1-2; D is unresolved. The CDR3 runs to 12 residues. V dropped 4 bases and J dropped 7 bases, with 11 bases sitting between them. Germline lookup yields CDR1 SGHKS and CDR2 YYEKEE (reference sequence). CDR3 bases: TGTGCCAGCAGCCCCCACAACCTTGGCTACACCTTC. It is translated as CASSPHNLGYTF.

This clonotype was seen many times. The CDR3 loop is CASSLGGTGGYEQYF. CDR3 nucleotides: TGTGCCAGCAGTTTAGGTGGGACAGGGGGCTACGAGCAGTACTTC. The chain employs TRBV12-3 or TRBV12-4 and TRBJ2-7, with TRBD1 identical over 11 bases. J gave up 3 bases and V 1 base, and 2 bases lay outside the gene matches. CDR3 length: 15 residues.

Many counts were recorded for this clonotype. The chain recombines TRBV5-5 with TRBJ1-4; D remains ambiguous. Trimming took off 0 bases at V and 8 bases at J, with 17 bases between the two ends. The CDR3 sequence is 16 residues long. Germline-derived CDR1 and CDR2 are SGHKS and YYEKEE (reference sequence). Written as DNA, the CDR3 is TGTGCCAGCAGCTTGGAAGGAGGTTTGAATACCGAAAAACTGTTTTTT. Translated: CASSLEGGLNTEKLFF.

This clonotype was counted at least ten times. The chain employs TRBV5-1 and TRBJ2-7; D not resolved. Germline-derived CDR1 and CDR2 are SGHRS and YFSETQ. The CDR3 is 13 amino acids. Trimming took off 0 bases at V and 3 bases at J, with 7 bases between the two ends. The CDR3 loop is CASSLAASYEQYF. The DNA of the CDR3 is TGCGCCAGCAGCTTGGCCGCCAGCTACGAGCAGTACTTC.

The chain employs TRBV5-1 and TRBJ1-2, with D perhaps matching TRBD1 (6 bases). The ends were cut back, 3 bases at V and 0 bases at J, with 24 bases in the middle. CDR1 is SGHRS, CDR2 YFSETQ, per germline. The CDR3 totals 19 residues. The CDR3 region is CASSSPSTGSRSPNYGYTF. DNA of the CDR3: TGCGCCAGCAGCTCGCCCTCCACAGGGAGTAGGAGTCCTAACTATGGCTACACCTTC.

Many counts were recorded for this clonotype. The chain couples TRBV4-3 to TRBJ2-3, with D unresolved. CDR1 is LGHNA and CDR2 is YSLEER in the germline V gene. The CDR3 length is 13 residues. The V end lost 1 base, the J end lost 1 base, and 3 bases lay between the germline ends. The CDR3 coding sequence is TGCGCCAGCAGCCAAGGCCGCACAGATACGCAGTATTTT. Amino acids: CASSQGRTDTQYF.

This clonotype appeared a few times. The rearrangement links TRBV5-6 to TRBJ1-1; D gene unclear. CDR1 is SGHDT and CDR2 is YYEEEE in the germline V gene. The CDR3 runs to 15 residues. Trimming removed 4 bases at V and 5 bases at J, with 18 bases between. The CDR3 loop reads CASSQSLLGRTEAFF. The CDR3 DNA reads TGTGCCAGCAGCCAGAGTTTATTGGGGAGGACTGAAGCTTTCTTT.

This clonotype appeared many times. DNA for the CDR3: TGCAGTGCTCAGGAGGGGGGCTCCTACAATGAGCAGTTCTTC. This sequence encodes CSAQEGGSYNEQFF. The chain employs TRBV20-1 and TRBJ2-1; D may match TRBD1 or TRBD2 (6 bases each). Per germline, CDR1 DFQATT and CDR2 SNEGSKA (reference sequence). The V gene lost 5 bases and the J gene lost 0 bases, with 11 bases spanning the gap. The CDR3 is made up of 14 amino acids.

As to this clonotype: A much more abundant neighbour one base away suggests this may be a read error. The V call is TRBV6-1, the J call TRBJ1-6; TRBD1 matches 7 bases. CDR1 and CDR2 (germline): MNHNS, SASEGT. This CDR3 spans 14 amino acids. V trimming: 7 bases; J trimming: 8 bases; junction bases outside the gene matches: 8. CDR3 loop: CASKTGTEDSPLHF. The DNA of the CDR3 is TGTGCCAGCAAGACAGGGACGGAGGATTCACCCCTCCACTTT.

This clonotype was seen at least ten times. This chain connects TRBV5-1 to TRBJ1-2; D might be TRBD1 (6 bases). Germline values: CDR1 SGHRS, CDR2 YFSETQ. With 3 bases removed from V and 5 bases from J, the gap between germline ends came to 14 bases. The CDR3 length is 14 residues. Written as DNA, the CDR3 is TGCGCCAGCAGCTCCCCGGCCGACAGGTATGGCTACACCTTC. Residues: CASSSPADRYGYTF.

This clonotype has a count of ten or more. The chain uses TRBV5-1 and TRBJ2-7, with 8 bases lining up with TRBD1. V trimming: 4 bases; J trimming: 2 bases; junction bases outside the gene matches: 5. Per germline, CDR1 SGHRS and CDR2 YFSETQ. The CDR3 is made up of 14 amino acids. The CDR3 nucleotides read TGCGCCAGCAGCGTACCGGGACAGGCCTACGAGCAGTACTTC. It translates to CASSVPGQAYEQYF.

This clonotype showed up many times. The chain combines TRBV20-1 with TRBJ2-5, with D tentatively TRBD2 (6 bases). The germline V gene encodes CDR1 DFQATT and CDR2 SNEGSKA (reference sequence). Deletions cut 4 bases from V and 2 bases from J, with 14 bases between. CDR3 length: 14 residues. The CDR3 reads CSAIRLDFQETQYF. The CDR3 DNA reads TGCAGTGCTATCCGACTAGACTTTCAAGAGACCCAGTACTTC.

This clonotype was observed a few times. The rearrangement uses TRBV11-2 and TRBJ2-3; D tentatively fits TRBD1 or TRBD2 (8 bases each). The CDR3 consists of 17 residues. Germline CDR1 is SGHAT and CDR2 is FQNNGV. Trimming took 10 bases from V and 4 from J, leaving 27 bases between them. The CDR3 protein is CATSDREPRGDADTQYF. The CDR3 DNA follows: TGTGCCACTTCGGACAGGGAGCCGCGGGGGGACGCAGATACGCAGTATTTT. Variable domain in full (rest from reference TRBV11-2 and TRBJ2-3): EAGVAQSPRYKIIEKRQSVAFWCNPISGHATLYWYQQILGQGPKLLIQFQNNGVVDDSQLPKDRFSAERLKGVDSTLKIQPAKLEDSAVYLCATSDREPRGDADTQYFGPGTRLTVL.